This is a list of T cell receptor beta chains from one sample in a study of T cell changes during pregnancy in multiple sclerosis. Sequencing was performed with immunoSEQ multiplex PCR; in TCRdb, only in-frame clones are kept and a portion is missing. Of around 65,000 clones in the sample, under 95% are singletons; the top ten hold 1.1% to 1.5%. Sequenced material: peripheral blood, taken in the third trimester of pregnancy. All receptors come from a female donor in good health, enrolled as a control in a pregnancy study. Both conserved end residues are part of each CDR3. A D gene is named only where the DNA matches it firmly. Clone size is stated in some rows and not others, as once, few, many or a class when expanded.

clone_size	j_call	d_call	v_call	cdr3_nt	cdr3_aa
-	TRBJ2-2	TRBD1	TRBV28	TGTGCCAGCAGTTTAGATGAGAGGGACAGGGGGTTCACCGGGGAGCTGTTTTTT	CASSLDERDRGFTGELFF
few	TRBJ1-1	-	TRBV9	TGTGCCAGCAGCGTAGTAGACTACATGAACACTGAAGCTTTCTTT	CASSVVDYMNTEAFF
-	TRBJ2-1	-	TRBV14	TGTGCCAGCAGCCACTTTGCCCGAACAAATGAGCAGTTCTTC	CASSHFARTNEQFF
-	TRBJ2-7	-	TRBV5-6	TGTGCCAGCAGCTTGCAGGGCCCGACCTACGAGCAGTACTTC	CASSLQGPTYEQYF
-	TRBJ1-1	-	TRBV5-1	TGCGCCAGCTCCATATCAGGGGACACTGAAGCTTTCTTT	CASSISGDTEAFF
-	TRBJ2-3	TRBD2	TRBV4-2	TGTGCCAGCAGCCGGGGGGCTAGCGGGGTGAGCACAGATACGCAGTATTTT	CASSRGASGVSTDTQYF
-	TRBJ2-7	TRBD1	TRBV4-1	TGCGCCAGCAGCCAAGATCCGGGACAGGGCTACGAGCAGTACTTC	CASSQDPGQGYEQYF
-	TRBJ1-5	-	TRBV28	TGTGCCAGCAGATATTCGACAGTTACTAGCAATCAGCCCCAGCATTTT	CASRYSTVTSNQPQHF
-	TRBJ1-5	-	TRBV2	TGTGCCAGCAGTGAAGCGGGACTCTATCAGCCCCAGCATTTT	CASSEAGLYQPQHF
-	TRBJ1-1	-	TRBV6-5	TGTGCCAGCAGTTACTTCAGCGGGACACCGAACACTGAAGCTTTCTTT	CASSYFSGTPNTEAFF
-	TRBJ2-4	TRBD1	TRBV6-1	TGTGCCAGCAGTGAAGCGAGCGACAGGGGGCGGGGGACCAAAAACATTCAGTACTTC	CASSEASDRGRGTKNIQYF
-	TRBJ2-5	TRBD1	TRBV18	TGTGCCAGCTCACCCCGACAGGGGGTTCCGTACTTC	CASSPRQGVPYF
-	TRBJ1-6	-	TRBV7-2	TGTGCCAGCAGCCTTTTTAAGGGGGATAATTCACCCCTCCACTTT	CASSLFKGDNSPLHF
-	TRBJ2-6	-	TRBV19	TGTGCCAGTAGTATTTCCCCGTCAGGGGGGGCCAACGTCCTGACTTTC	CASSISPSGGANVLTF
-	TRBJ2-3	TRBD2	TRBV4-2	TGTGCCAGCAGCCAAGATGCCACTAGCGGGTTCTCACAGTATTTT	CASSQDATSGFSQYF
-	TRBJ2-7	-	TRBV6-5	TGTGCCAGCAGTTCTGAACTCCAGCAGTACTTC	CASSSELQQYF
-	TRBJ1-1	TRBD1	TRBV11-2	TGTGCCAGCAGCTCCCAAGACAGGGTCGGAGCTTTCTTT	CASSSQDRVGAFF
-	TRBJ2-3	TRBD2	TRBV25-1	TGTGCCAGCAGTCCGGCTAGCGGGGGAGTAGATACGCAGTATTTT	CASSPASGGVDTQYF
-	TRBJ1-1	-	TRBV4-2	TGTGCCAGCAGCCAACTTGTCAGGGAACGTGAAGCTTTCTTT	CASSQLVREREAFF
once	TRBJ1-6	-	TRBV10-3	TGTGCCATCAGCAGATCAAAGGGGCTGGATTCACCCCTCCACTTT	CAISRSKGLDSPLHF
-	TRBJ1-2	TRBD1	TRBV10-2	TGCGCCAGCAGCTTTACAGGGGACTATGGCTACACCTTC	CASSFTGDYGYTF
-	TRBJ1-2	-	TRBV4-1	TGCGCCAGCAGCCAAGAGAGGGATTCGAATGGCTACACCTTC	CASSQERDSNGYTF
-	TRBJ1-2	-	TRBV27	TGTGCCAGCAGTCCCGCGGGGACTCCCCAACTCTATGGCTACACCTTC	CASSPAGTPQLYGYTF
once	TRBJ1-1	TRBD1	TRBV5-5	TGTGCCAGCAGCTCGGGACAGGGGGCGGTAACTGAAGCTTTCTTT	CASSSGQGAVTEAFF
-	TRBJ2-1	TRBD1	TRBV28	TGTGCCAGCAGCCCGCTACAGGGGCCCTATCGTGGTAATGAGCAGTTCTTC	CASSPLQGPYRGNEQFF
-	TRBJ1-2	-	TRBV2	TGTGCCAGCAAACAGGGTTACCGCTACACCTTC	CASKQGYRYTF
few	TRBJ2-7	TRBD2	TRBV7-8	TGTGCCAGCAGCCCGCGGGGGTTCTCCTACGAGCAGTACTTC	CASSPRGFSYEQYF
-	TRBJ2-5	-	TRBV18	TGTGCCAGCTCACCCACGCGGGGCAGGACGCAAGAGACCCAGTACTTC	CASSPTRGRTQETQYF
-	TRBJ2-1	-	TRBV5-1	TGCGCCAGCAGCGTCACCGGACAGACCTACAATGAGCAGTTCTTC	CASSVTGQTYNEQFF
-	TRBJ1-1	-	TRBV6-1	TGTGCCAGTTCCCTCCCCCGTAACACTGAAGCTTTCTTT	CASSLPRNTEAFF
once	TRBJ2-6	-	TRBV7-2	TGTGCCAGCCTTCGGGGGTCTGGGGCCAACGTCCTGACTTTC	CASLRGSGANVLTF
once	TRBJ1-5	-	TRBV6-1	TGTGCCAGCAGTGCCCAGGGGATGAGCAATCAGCCCCAGCATTTT	CASSAQGMSNQPQHF
-	TRBJ2-3	TRBD1	TRBV9	TGTGCCAGCAGCCCAAGGGACAGCTTAACAGATACGCAGTATTTT	CASSPRDSLTDTQYF
-	TRBJ1-5	-	TRBV7-8	TGTGCCAGCAGCGTGCAAGGTACCGACTGGCCTTATAGCAATCAGCCCCAGCATTTT	CASSVQGTDWPYSNQPQHF
-	TRBJ1-4	-	TRBV4-2	TGTGCCAGCAGCTCCGGGACTTCAAGGGAAAAACTGTTTTTT	CASSSGTSREKLFF
once	TRBJ1-4	TRBD1	TRBV4-3	TGCGCCAGCAGCCAAGAAGGGGGCAGCTGGGAAAAACTGTTTTTT	CASSQEGGSWEKLFF
once	TRBJ1-4	-	TRBV2	TGTGCCAGCAGCCCCAGAGGTCCAACTAATGAAAAACTGTTTTTT	CASSPRGPTNEKLFF
-	TRBJ1-2	TRBD1	TRBV2	TGTGCCAGCAGTGGACGGACAGGGAAGGTTCTCTCGAAGGCCAACTATGGCTACACCTTC	CASSGRTGKVLSKANYGYTF
once	TRBJ1-1	-	TRBV15	TGTGCCACCAGCAGAGAGGCAGGGTATTTCGGGGGTGCTGAAGCTTTCTTT	CATSREAGYFGGAEAFF
-	TRBJ1-2	TRBD1	TRBV5-1	TGCGCCAGCAGCTCAGGGGACAGCTATGGCTACACCTTC	CASSSGDSYGYTF
-	TRBJ1-2	TRBD1	TRBV7-2	TGTGCCAGCAGCTTAGGTTCACAGGGGAAATATAGCTACACCTTC	CASSLGSQGKYSYTF
-	TRBJ1-3	TRBD1	TRBV7-9	TGTGCCAGCAGCCACGGGACAGGGGGAAACACCATATATTTT	CASSHGTGGNTIYF
-	TRBJ2-5	TRBD1	TRBV7-8	TGTGCCAGCAGTCAAACAGGGGAACAGTGGGAGACCCAGTACTTC	CASSQTGEQWETQYF
-	TRBJ1-1	-	TRBV28	TGTGCCAGCAGTTTATATCGTGGGGGGGGGAACACTGAAGCTTTCTTT	CASSLYRGGGNTEAFF
-	TRBJ1-6	TRBD1	TRBV7-6	TGTGCCAGCAGCGGAGGACAGGGTCAAGCACCCCTCCACTTT	CASSGGQGQAPLHF
-	TRBJ2-5	TRBD2	TRBV5-5	TGTGCCAGCAGCTCGGGGGGGGTTGAGACCCAGTACTTC	CASSSGGVETQYF
-	TRBJ2-3	-	TRBV6-5	TGTGCCAGCAGTCAACAGGGTAGACCAGATACGCAGTATTTT	CASSQQGRPDTQYF
-	TRBJ1-3	-	TRBV28	TGTGCCAGCCGGACATCTGGAAACACCATATATTTT	CASRTSGNTIYF
-	TRBJ1-2	-	TRBV19	TGTGCCAGTAGTATAGAACGCAGTTCCTCCTATGGCTACACCTTC	CASSIERSSSYGYTF
once	TRBJ2-1	-	TRBV27	TGTGCCAGCAGTCAAGGGGGGGATGAGCAGTTCTTC	CASSQGGDEQFF
-	TRBJ1-2	TRBD1	TRBV6-5	TGTGCCAGCAGTGCACAGGGGGCTTTCTATGGCTACACCTTC	CASSAQGAFYGYTF
-	TRBJ1-1	-	TRBV18	TGTGCCAGCTCAGAACAGGGAGGGACACTGAGCACTGAAGCTTTCTTT	CASSEQGGTLSTEAFF
-	TRBJ2-7	-	TRBV4-2	TGTGCCAGCAGCCAAGAGATAGACAGGACCTACGAGCAGTACTTC	CASSQEIDRTYEQYF